This entry features one T cell receptor (beta chain) sequence. Its antigen is unidentified. The data are from a study of T cell responses to AZD1222 COVID-19 vaccine. Whole-study findings and limits: The donor cohort was predominantly white British with a female majority, and clonal diversity may have been underestimated. Nearly half of the spike-specific TCRs reportedly recognize variant regions that carry no mutations.

This CDR3 region has 14 residues. Germline V lookup: CDR1 MNHEY, CDR2 SVGAGI. V was shortened by 7 bases and J by 7 bases, with 19 bases between the two germline ends. The assay was immunoSEQ multiplex PCR, and TCRdb's table has in-frame clones only and misses some. The data show under 250,000 clones, with 90% to 95% seen just once and roughly 0.99% held by the top ten. The TCR sequence derives from an adult in good health. This material consisted of peripheral blood, taken on day 0 of MenACWY control vaccination. The chain recombines TRBV6-5 with TRBJ1-2; D is possibly TRBD1 (5 bases). CDR3 amino acids: CASTYEGSRGGYTF. As DNA, the CDR3 is TGTGCCAGCACCTACGAGGGGAGTCGAGGTGGCTACACCTTC.